The 30 T cell receptor beta chains given below trace back to one sample, sequenced in a study of radiation and T cells in renal cell carcinoma. Treatment: 15 Gy SBRT to primary tumor, nephrectomy 4 weeks later. Clones were read by immunoSEQ multiplex PCR, and TCRdb kept only the in-frame ones, dropping some. The data contain approximately 24,000 clones, about half of them singletons. The material sequenced was tumor tissue, taken from a patient whose treatment included radiotherapy and nephrectomy. These receptors all stem from a woman aged 50 to 60 with renal cell carcinoma.

The chain has TRBV4-1 and TRBJ2-7; the D gene is possibly TRBD1 (5 bases). Trimming removed 1 base at V and 5 bases at J, with 12 bases between. Germline-derived CDR1 and CDR2 are MGHRA and YSYEKL. The CDR3 is 14 amino acids. The DNA for the CDR3 is TGCGCCAGCAGCCAAGTAACAGGCGGAAACGAGCAGTACTTC. Translation: CASSQVTGGNEQYF.

This clone was detected only a few times. The chain uses TRBV6-6 and TRBJ2-7, with 7 bases lining up with TRBD1. The CDR3 has 16 amino acids. Germline V gene data show CDR1 as MNHNY and CDR2 as SVGAGI (reference sequence). V was pared by 2 bases and J by 5 bases, with 12 bases of the junction left unmatched. CDR3 residues: CASSYRQGGGLNEQYF. The CDR3 bases are TGTGCCAGCAGTTACCGACAGGGTGGAGGTTTGAACGAGCAGTACTTC.

This clone is judged large. This sequence joins TRBV4-3 and TRBJ2-3, with no clear D. V was clipped by 6 bases and J by 0 bases, with 7 bases between them. The germline V gene encodes CDR1 LGHNA and CDR2 YSLEER. The CDR3 loop spans 13 amino acids. Written as DNA, the CDR3 is TGCGCCAGCAGTTGGTCTAGCACAGATACGCAGTATTTT. Residues: CASSWSSTDTQYF.

This clone was detected ten times or more. The chain has TRBV2 and TRBJ1-5, with 8 bases identical to TRBD1. Germline CDR1 SNHLY, CDR2 FYNNEI. CDR3 length equals 14 residues. V lost 8 bases and J lost 4; bases outside the gene matches: 7. The CDR3 sequence: CASRGQVRNQPQHF. Written as DNA, the CDR3 is TGTGCCAGCCGGGGACAGGTACGAAATCAGCCCCAGCATTTT.

As DNA, the CDR3 is TGTGCCAGCAGCCGCGACAGGTATAGCAATCAGCCCCAGCATTTT. It specifies CASSRDRYSNQPQHF. The genes are TRBV5-5 and TRBJ1-5; possibly TRBD1 for D (6 bases). Germline V gives CDR1 SGHKS, CDR2 YYEKEE (reference sequence). The V gene lost 4 bases and the J gene lost 0 bases, with 11 bases spanning the gap. The CDR3 consists of 15 residues.

The table lists this clone with a few counts. The genes are TRBV5-1 and TRBJ2-5, with a possible D match to TRBD2 (5 bases). The germline V gene encodes CDR1 SGHRS and CDR2 YFSETQ. The ends were cut back, 1 base at V and 5 bases at J, with 18 bases in the middle. The CDR3 extends over 16 amino acids. For the CDR3, the DNA is TGCGCCAGCAGCTTGACAAACCCCAGCAGAGGGGAGACCCAGTACTTC. It codes for CASSLTNPSRGETQYF. The whole variable domain, remainder taken from reference TRBV5-1 and TRBJ2-5, is KAGVTQTPRYLIKTRGQQVTLSCSPISGHRSVSWYQQTPGQGLQFLFEYFSETQRNKGNFPGRFSGRQFSNSRSEMNVSTLELGDSALYLCASSLTNPSRGETQYFGPGTRLLVL.

There are a few counts of this clone. The chain couples TRBV2 to TRBJ2-3; D gene ambiguous. The CDR3 has 14 amino acids. V lost 4 bases and J lost 1, with 9 bases in between. Germline CDR1 reads SNHLY; CDR2 reads FYNNEI. The CDR3 sequence: CASSGSGRTDTQYF. CDR3 nucleotide sequence: TGTGCCAGCAGTGGTTCAGGCCGCACAGATACGCAGTATTTT. Variable domain in full (rest from reference TRBV2 and TRBJ2-3): EPEVTQTPSHQVTQMGQEVILRCVPISNHLYFYWYRQILGQKVEFLVSFYNNEISEKSEIFDDQFSVERPDGSNFTLKIRSTKLEDSAMYFCASSGSGRTDTQYFGPGTRLTVL.

This chain links TRBV7-2 with TRBJ1-1; 11 bases align to TRBD1. Germline CDR1 is SGHTA and CDR2 is FQGNSA. The V and J ends lost 5 bases and 3 bases, in that order; junction bases with no gene match: 8. This CDR3 has 16 residues. The CDR3 region has the DNA TGTGCCAGCAGCCTAGGGACAGGGGGATCGTACACTGAAGCTTTCTTT. It translates to CASSLGTGGSYTEAFF.

The chain recombines TRBV9 with TRBJ2-3, with D possibly TRBD2 on 5 matching bases. CDR3 length: 13 residues. In germline, CDR1 is SGDLS, CDR2 YYNGEE. V was trimmed by 3 bases and J by 7 bases, leaving 12 bases between them. The CDR3 sequence is CASSATGSYTQYF. In DNA, the CDR3 is TGTGCCAGCAGCGCGACGGGGTCCTATACGCAGTATTTT. The variable domain in full, completed from reference TRBV9 and TRBJ2-3, reads DSGVTQTPKHLITATGQRVTLRCSPRSGDLSVYWYQQSLDQGLQFLIQYYNGEERAKGNILERFSAQQFPDLHSELNLSSLELGDSALYFCASSATGSYTQYFGPGTRLTVL.

This clone was seen repeatedly, ten times or more. The chain links TRBV4-1 to TRBJ2-7, with D perhaps TRBD1 (5 bases). The CDR3 is made up of 15 amino acids. The germline gives CDR1 MGHRA, CDR2 YSYEKL. V shed 2 bases and J shed 3 bases, with 14 bases lying between them. In DNA form, the CDR3 reads TGCGCCAGCAGCCAACAGGGTTCGTCGAGCTACGAGCAGTACTTC. This sequence encodes CASSQQGSSSYEQYF.

This clone was seen more than once but under ten times. The chain is built from TRBV7-3 and TRBJ2-1; TRBD2 aligns across 8 bases. Germline lookup yields CDR1 SGHTA and CDR2 FQGTGA. The CDR3 is 14 residues long. V was pared by 3 bases and J by 8 bases, with 6 bases of the junction left unmatched. This chain's CDR3 is CASSFLGLEDEQFF. For the CDR3, the DNA is TGTGCCAGCAGCTTTTTGGGACTAGAGGATGAGCAGTTCTTC. The whole variable domain, filled in from reference TRBV7-3 and TRBJ2-1, reads GAGVSQTPSNKVTEKGKYVELRCDPISGHTALYWYRQSLGQGPEFLIYFQGTGAADDSGLPNDRFFAVRPEGSVSTLKIQRTERGDSAVYLCASSFLGLEDEQFFGPGTRLTVL.

In its sample, this clone is medium-sized. The chain carries TRBV27 and TRBJ1-1; perhaps TRBD1 as D (5 bases). This CDR3 comprises 15 residues. The V end lost 8 bases, the J end lost 0 bases, and 16 bases lay between the germline ends. CDR1 is MNHEY, CDR2 SMNVEV, per germline (reference sequence). This CDR3 is CASRTTVGVNTEAFF. In DNA form, the CDR3 reads TGTGCCAGCCGAACCACGGTGGGGGTGAACACTGAAGCTTTCTTT.

The CDR3 reads CASSLEGRVDGNEQFF. In nucleotides, the CDR3 is TGCGCCAGCAGCTTGGAGGGGCGGGTTGATGGCAATGAGCAGTTCTTC. The chain employs TRBV5-1 and TRBJ2-1, with D possibly called TRBD1 or TRBD2 (5 bases each). Between the trimmed V and J ends, which lost 0 bases and 6 bases, there was a span of 16 bases. The V gene's germline CDR1 is SGHRS and CDR2 YFSETQ. The CDR3 contains 16 residues.

This clone is medium-sized by share. The CDR3 region has the DNA TGTGCCAGCAGCTTATGGGGGGCCCGCCGAAACTATGGCTACACCTTC. It encodes CASSLWGARRNYGYTF. The chain is built from TRBV7-9 and TRBJ1-2; TRBD1 might be the D (6 bases). CDR1 is SEHNR and CDR2 is FQNEAQ in the germline V gene (reference sequence). The CDR3 totals 16 residues. Between the trimmed V and J ends, which lost 2 bases and 2 bases, there was a span of 15 bases.

This sequence joins TRBV7-3 and TRBJ1-4; D gene ambiguous. Between the trimmed V and J ends, which lost 2 bases and 8 bases, there was a span of 18 bases. This CDR3 has 16 residues. Germline V lookup: CDR1 SGHTA, CDR2 FQGTGA. Here the CDR3 DNA reads TGTGCCAGCAGCTTAGAAGTACAGCCAGACGCAGAAAAACTGTTTTTT. Its translation is CASSLEVQPDAEKLFF.

The table lists this clone with a few counts. This chain connects TRBV19 to TRBJ2-7, with TRBD2 as a possible D gene (5 bases). The ends were cut back, 4 bases at V and 0 bases at J, with 7 bases in the middle. This CDR3 contains 13 residues. The germline V gene has CDR1 LNHDA and CDR2 SQIVND (reference sequence). The CDR3 loop reads CASSRGVSYEQYF. The CDR3 DNA reads as TGTGCCAGTAGTAGGGGAGTCTCCTACGAGCAGTACTTC.

This clone appeared many times. The chain couples TRBV5-6 to TRBJ2-3; D possibly uses TRBD1 or TRBD2 (5 bases each). V lost 4 bases and J lost 9, with 24 bases in between. The CDR3 is made up of 16 amino acids. CDR1 SGHDT and CDR2 YYEEEE come from the germline V gene. CDR3 nucleotide sequence: TGTGCCAGCAGCCCCACCCTTTATAGCGCCACAGGAACGCAGTATTTT. This sequence encodes CASSPTLYSATGTQYF.

This clone was recorded many times. This chain joins TRBV19 and TRBJ1-6; D may be TRBD1 (6 bases). CDR1 is LNHDA, CDR2 SQIVND, per germline (reference sequence). The CDR3 runs 16 residues. Between the trimmed V and J ends, which lost 1 base and 5 bases, there was a span of 12 bases. CDR3 protein: CASSIGGQGDNSPLHF. CDR3 in DNA: TGTGCCAGTAGTATAGGGGGGCAGGGTGATAATTCACCCCTCCACTTT. Variable domain in full (rest from reference TRBV19 and TRBJ1-6): DGGITQSPKYLFRKEGQNVTLSCEQNLNHDAMYWYRQDPGQGLRLIYYSQIVNDFQKGDIAEGYSVSREKKESFPLTVTSAQKNPTAFYLCASSIGGQGDNSPLHFGNGTRLTVT.

The genes are TRBV5-4 and TRBJ1-2, with D possibly being TRBD1 (5 bases). Trimming took off 4 bases at V and 6 bases at J, with 7 bases between the two ends. Germline assignment: CDR1 SGHNT and CDR2 YYREEE (reference sequence). The CDR3 length is 11 residues. DNA for the CDR3: TGTGCCAGCAGCCGGGGGAATGGCTACACCTTC. This translates into CASSRGNGYTF.

In its sample, this clone ranks as medium-sized (0.01 to 0.1%). V is TRBV6-5 and J is TRBJ1-1, with unresolved D. This CDR3 comprises 14 residues. Germline assignment: CDR1 MNHEY and CDR2 SVGAGI. Trimming shortened V by 6 bases and J by 4 bases, and 15 bases separated the two germline ends. The chain's CDR3 is CASSLVEDSTEAFF. The CDR3 coding sequence is TGTGCCAGCAGCCTCGTCGAGGATTCCACTGAAGCTTTCTTT.

J is TRBJ2-7 and V is TRBV6-6; D remains unclear. CDR1 is MNHNY, CDR2 SVGAGI, per germline (reference sequence). This CDR3 spans 13 amino acids. Trimming left V 10 bases short and J 6 bases short, with 19 bases between. CDR3 DNA: TGTGCCACCAAATACGGTAGTTTTTCCGAGCAGTACTTC. Its translation is CATKYGSFSEQYF.

V gene TRBV10-3 combines with J gene TRBJ2-7; a possible D gene is TRBD1 (6 bases). Trimming left V 2 bases short and J 2 bases short, with 10 bases between. There are 14 residues in the CDR3. From germline, CDR1 is ENHRY and CDR2 SYGVKD. The CDR3 protein is CAISEGRDTYEQYF. The CDR3 DNA is TGTGCCATCAGTGAGGGCCGGGACACCTACGAGCAGTACTTC.

The chain uses TRBV29-1 and TRBJ2-7; D is tentatively TRBD1 or TRBD2 (6 bases each). Trimming stripped 4 bases from V and 6 bases from J, with 22 bases between. The CDR3 contains 15 residues. Germline CDR1 is SQVTM and CDR2 is ANQGSEA. CDR3 sequence reads: CSVVRGAGARGEQYF. CDR3 DNA: TGCAGCGTTGTTCGCGGGGCAGGGGCGCGTGGCGAGCAGTACTTC.

The J gene is TRBJ2-1, the V gene TRBV19; 7 bases align to TRBD2. Germline V CDR1 and CDR2: LNHDA, SQIVND (reference sequence). This CDR3 region has 15 residues. The junction had 4 bases not matched to a gene; V was cut back by 1 base and J by 4 bases. CDR3 nucleotides: TGTGCCAGTAGTATAGTACTAGCGCCTTACAATGAGCAGTTCTTC. Translation: CASSIVLAPYNEQFF.

This rearrangement joins TRBV5-8 to TRBJ2-2; 7 positions agree with TRBD2. Trimming at V came to 1 base and at J to 7 bases, leaving 10 bases not matched to a gene. The CDR3 loop spans 16 amino acids. Germline V lookup: CDR1 SGHTS, CDR2 YDEGEE. CDR3 amino acids: CASSLTGGSSIGELFF. The DNA of the CDR3 is TGTGCCAGCAGCTTGACGGGGGGTAGCTCGATCGGGGAGCTGTTTTTT.

The V call is TRBV7-2, the J call TRBJ1-2; D possibly corresponds to TRBD1 (6 bases). CDR3 length: 14 residues. V was shortened by 2 bases and J by 7 bases, with 14 bases between the two germline ends. From germline, CDR1 is SGHTA and CDR2 FQGNSA. The CDR3 loop is CASSLRRGTGGYTF. The CDR3 DNA sequence: TGTGCCAGCAGCTTAAGGAGGGGGACGGGTGGCTACACCTTC.

This clone was seen ten or more times. The J gene is TRBJ1-5, the V gene TRBV7-8; TRBD1 aligns across 8 bases. This CDR3 is built from 15 residues. Germline CDR1 SGHVS, CDR2 FQNEAQ. The junction had 4 bases not matched to a gene; V was cut back by 5 bases and J by 1 base. In nucleotides, the CDR3 is TGTGCCAGCAGCCGGACAGGGACGAGCAATCAGCCCCAGCATTTT. Amino acid sequence: CASSRTGTSNQPQHF.

The chain is built from TRBV13 and TRBJ2-5; D is possibly TRBD1 or TRBD2 (5 bases each). CDR1 is PRHDT and CDR2 is FYEKMQ in the germline V gene (reference sequence). The V gene lost 1 base and the J gene lost 5 bases, with 11 bases spanning the gap. The length of the CDR3 is 14 residues. Written as DNA, the CDR3 is TGTGCCAGCAGCTTAGAGCCTGGGGACGAGACCCAGTACTTC. It is translated as CASSLEPGDETQYF.

The chain links TRBV4-1 to TRBJ1-2; maybe TRBD1 (5 bases). Trimming removed 0 bases from V and 6 bases from J, with 17 bases in between. The germline gives CDR1 MGHRA, CDR2 YSYEKL. The CDR3 loop spans 16 amino acids. The CDR3 DNA sequence: TGCGCCAGCAGCCAAGATACTGCCGGGACGGCTCATGGCTACACCTTC. Residues: CASSQDTAGTAHGYTF.

This clone appeared many times. This chain joins TRBV6-1 and TRBJ2-4; possibly TRBD2 for D (6 bases). The CDR3 has 14 amino acids. Trimming cost V 4 bases and J 7 bases, with 14 bases left between them. Germline V gene sequence: CDR1 MNHNS, CDR2 SASEGT. In DNA, the CDR3 is TGTGCCAGCAGTGTTCGGGAGAGAGGGAACATTCAGTACTTC. Its protein is CASSVRERGNIQYF.